This T cell receptor (beta chain) was captured by sequencing in a study of identical twins. Overall study findings and caveats: Excess sharing between twins was weaker in beta out-of-frame sequences. Potential partial confounding of zero-insertion analyses by invariant MAIT and iNKT cells was noted. Twins shared out-of-frame alpha sequences with excess low generation probability. Conclusions relied on cross-sectional statistical analysis, not following the same donors.

TCRdb analysed the 5' RACE reads with MiXCR anew, one entry per CDR3 protein. The sample shows about 480,000 distinct CDR3 sequences, more than 13% of them seen only once. The CDR3 contains 15 residues. Germline lookup yields CDR1 SGHRS and CDR2 YFSETQ. V dropped 1 base and J dropped 1 base, with 8 bases sitting between them. Note on this clonotype: What it binds is unknown.

The same data also contributed to another study, on yellow fever vaccine responses in identical twins.

The chain has TRBV5-1 and TRBJ2-2; possibly TRBD1 for D (5 bases). This sequence originates from a young woman in good health. The specimen was CD4+ T cells sorted from blood. The CDR3 coding sequence is TGCGCCAGCAGCTTGAGTCAGGGGAACACCGGGGAGCTGTTTTTT. This sequence encodes CASSLSQGNTGELFF.